The 2 T cell receptor beta chains presented below share a single source sample, sequenced in a study of CD8 T cells in ankylosing spondylitis. TCRdb processed the 5' RACE reads anew with MiXCR; each CDR3 protein has one entry. Found here are 35,000 to 50,000 distinct CDR3 sequences, 10% of them singletons; the top ten hold around 16%. Sequencing input: blood, either unsorted or a sorted T cell fraction (not recorded which). These TCRs come from a male donor with ankylosing spondylitis or in good health (not recorded which).

This clonotype appeared many times. The rearrangement joins TRBV12-3 or TRBV12-4 to TRBJ2-1; 11 nucleotides agree with TRBD2. V gave up 5 bases and J gave up 9 bases; unmatched junction bases: 9. The CDR3 extends over 15 amino acids. In nucleotides, the CDR3 is TGTGCCAGCAGTGAAATAGCGGGAGGGCCCGGTGAGCAGTTCTTC. Translated: CASSEIAGGPGEQFF.

This clonotype was counted ten times or more. The chain recombines TRBV5-1 with TRBJ1-1; 10 bases align to TRBD1. After removal of 4 bases from V and 8 bases from J, the junction contained 11 bases not matched to a gene. The CDR3 covers 15 residues. CDR1 and CDR2 from the germline V gene are SGHRS and YFSETQ. In DNA form, the CDR3 reads TGCGCCAGCAGCCTACCCGGGACAGGGGTCCACGAAGCTTTCTTT. Its translation is CASSLPGTGVHEAFF. Drawing the rest from reference TRBV5-1 and TRBJ1-1, the complete variable domain is KAGVTQTPRYLIKTRGQQVTLSCSPISGHRSVSWYQQTPGQGLQFLFEYFSETQRNKGNFPGRFSGRQFSNSRSEMNVSTLELGDSALYLCASSLPGTGVHEAFFGQGTRLTVV.